These 23 T cell receptor beta chains share one sample of origin, sequenced in a study of beta chain features in type 1 diabetes. As every portion of the isolated RNA was reverse transcribed, the sequencing read expressed TCRB transcripts. TCRdb's table, derived via immunoSEQ multiplex PCR, lists solely in-frame clones and lacks some. The sample contains about 160,000 clones, around 8% of which appear only once. The sample consisted of central memory CD4+ T cells from blood. The receptors stem from a young man in good health.

The chain joins TRBV4-1 to TRBJ2-3; D remains ambiguous. CDR1 is MGHRA, CDR2 YSYEKL, per germline. The CDR3 runs 12 residues. V was shortened by 4 bases and J by 2 bases, with 4 bases between the two germline ends. The DNA for the CDR3 is TGCGCCAGCAGCCTGTACACAGATACGCAGTATTTT. Translated: CASSLYTDTQYF.

This clone was seen repeatedly, ten times or more. The chain couples TRBV4-3 to TRBJ2-2; 7 bases line up with TRBD1. CDR3 length: 16 residues. The ends lost 4 bases at V and 1 base at J; junction bases unmatched: 6. Germline CDR1 reads LGHNA; CDR2 reads YSLEER. CDR3 loop: CASSLQGIQNTGELFF. DNA for the CDR3: TGCGCCAGCAGCCTACAGGGGATCCAGAACACCGGGGAGCTGTTTTTT.

The V gene is TRBV7-9, the J gene TRBJ1-2; D gene unclear. This CDR3 comprises 13 residues. From germline, CDR1 is SEHNR and CDR2 FQNEAQ (reference sequence). The V gene lost 5 bases and the J gene lost 2 bases, with 9 bases spanning the gap. This CDR3 is CASSQAGNYGYTF. The CDR3, as DNA: TGTGCCAGCAGCCAGGCGGGGAACTATGGCTACACCTTC. Complete variable domain (other parts from reference TRBV7-9 and TRBJ1-2): DTGVSQNPRHKITKRGQNVTFRCDPISEHNRLYWYRQTLGQGPEFLTYFQNEAQLEKSRLLSDRFSAERPKGSFSTLEIQRTEQGDSAMYLCASSQAGNYGYTFGSGTRLTVV.

This clone has only a few counts. V gene TRBV18 combines with J gene TRBJ1-5; D remains unclear. The CDR3 length is 15 residues. CDR1 and CDR2 from the germline V gene are KGHSH and LQKENI. The V end lost 3 bases, the J end lost 7 bases, and 16 bases lay between the germline ends. CDR3 DNA: TGTGCCAGCTCACCGTATGAGGGTTCGGTCCAGCCCCAGCATTTT. This encodes CASSPYEGSVQPQHF.

This clone was counted between two and nine times. The V gene is TRBV30, the J gene TRBJ1-5; D perhaps matches TRBD1 (5 bases). V was trimmed by 0 bases and J by 9 bases, leaving 12 bases between them. This CDR3 is built from 13 residues. In germline, CDR1 is GTSNPN, CDR2 SVGIG (reference sequence). The CDR3 sequence is CAWSVGFGGPQHF. The CDR3 DNA reads TGTGCCTGGAGTGTAGGGTTCGGGGGGCCCCAGCATTTT.

This clone was seen more than once but under ten times. This chain links TRBV7-3 with TRBJ2-1; 12 bases agree with TRBD2. The germline V gene has CDR1 SGHTA and CDR2 FQGTGA. Trimming cost V 5 bases and J 7 bases; bases outside gene matches: 9. The CDR3 is 16 amino acids. CDR3 sequence: CASSPQTSGSRNEQFF. The CDR3 DNA follows: TGTGCCAGCAGCCCCCAGACTAGCGGGAGTCGGAATGAGCAGTTCTTC.

This clone was recorded a few times. The chain links TRBV18 to TRBJ1-4; the D gene is possibly TRBD1 (6 bases). The CDR3 has 16 residues. Trimming took 6 bases from V and 3 from J, leaving 17 bases between them. Germline assignment: CDR1 KGHSH and CDR2 LQKENI. The chain's CDR3 is CASSRPGVAANEKLFF. The DNA for the CDR3 is TGTGCCAGCTCCCGTCCAGGGGTTGCAGCTAATGAAAAACTGTTTTTT.

This clone was detected a few times. This chain links TRBV5-4 with TRBJ2-1; 8 bases match TRBD1. The CDR3 sequence is 13 residues long. V was pared by 2 bases and J by 9 bases, with 4 bases of the junction left unmatched. Germline V gene sequence: CDR1 SGHNT, CDR2 YYREEE (reference sequence). The CDR3 reads CASSFAGGLEQFF. DNA of the CDR3: TGTGCCAGCAGCTTTGCAGGGGGCCTTGAGCAGTTCTTC.

The chain recombines TRBV25-1 with TRBJ1-5, with D unresolved. Looked up from germline, CDR1 is MGHDK and CDR2 is SYGVNS. The V end was cut by 3 bases, the J end by 0 bases, with 6 bases between. The CDR3 covers 14 residues. The CDR3 loop reads CASSDPYSNQPQHF. CDR3 DNA: TGTGCCAGCAGTGACCCGTATAGCAATCAGCCCCAGCATTTT.

There are a few counts of this clone. J is TRBJ2-7 and V is TRBV7-9; TRBD1 matches at 7 bases. There are 16 residues in the CDR3. CDR1 is SEHNR and CDR2 is FQNEAQ in the germline V gene (reference sequence). J was trimmed by 1 base and V by 4 bases; bases with no gene match: 10. DNA for the CDR3: TGTGCCAGCAGCTCCTGGGGCAGGGGGTCTTCCTACGAGCAGTACTTC. Amino acid sequence: CASSSWGRGSSYEQYF.

This clone was counted at least ten times. This chain uses TRBV18 with TRBJ2-4; 10 positions match TRBD1. The CDR3 is 16 residues long. After removal of 3 bases from V and 5 bases from J, the junction contained 7 bases not matched to a gene. Germline CDR1 reads KGHSH; CDR2 reads LQKENI. The DNA for the CDR3 is TGTGCCAGCTCACCTAGGACAGGGGGAGATGAAAACATTCAGTACTTC. Protein sequence: CASSPRTGGDENIQYF.

The chain employs TRBV11-2 and TRBJ2-5, with a weak D call TRBD2 (5 bases). CDR3 length: 16 residues. V lost 0 bases, J lost 5 bases, and 16 bases lay in between. Germline V gene data show CDR1 as SGHAT and CDR2 as FQNNGV. The CDR3 reads CASSLDWAGLRETQYF. The CDR3 nucleotides are TGTGCCAGCAGCTTAGATTGGGCGGGCCTCCGGGAGACCCAGTACTTC.

This clone has a handful of counts. V is TRBV7-9 and J is TRBJ1-4; D might be TRBD1 (6 bases). The CDR3 has 14 amino acids. V was cut by 1 base and J by 10 bases, with 13 bases left in between. Germline V gene sequence: CDR1 SEHNR, CDR2 FQNEAQ (reference sequence). CDR3 nucleotides: TGTGCCAGCAGCTTAGGGGGACAATCTCGAAAACTGTTTTTT. Encoded protein: CASSLGGQSRKLFF.

The V gene is TRBV5-6, the J gene TRBJ2-7, with 11 positions matching TRBD1. The CDR3 runs 16 residues. Looked up from germline, CDR1 is SGHDT and CDR2 is YYEEEE. V lost 4 bases and J lost 5; bases outside the gene matches: 11. CDR3 protein: CASSPPLDRGRNEQYF. The CDR3 nucleotides are TGTGCCAGCAGCCCACCTCTGGACAGGGGGCGGAACGAGCAGTACTTC.

Only a few counts were recorded for this clone. The chain combines TRBV9 with TRBJ1-6; D may be TRBD1 (5 bases). The V end lost 0 bases, the J end lost 13 bases, and 17 bases lay between the germline ends. The CDR3 spans 15 residues. Germline CDR1 SGDLS, CDR2 YYNGEE. The chain's CDR3 is CASSVAESQRGPLHF. CDR3 bases: TGTGCCAGCAGCGTAGCAGAGTCCCAAAGGGGTCCCCTCCACTTT.

This clone was detected a few times. The CDR3: CASSHQQSGAGTGELFF. The CDR3 nucleotides read TGCGCCAGCAGCCACCAGCAGTCAGGGGCCGGCACCGGGGAGCTGTTTTTT. The chain recombines TRBV4-3 with TRBJ2-2; TRBD1 might be the D (6 bases). Germline V gives CDR1 LGHNA, CDR2 YSLEER. The CDR3 length is 17 residues. Between the trimmed V and J ends, which lost 3 bases and 4 bases, there was a span of 18 bases.

The table lists this clone with many counts. The same CDR3 can be traced to other DNA sequences in this sample. DNA for the CDR3: TGTGCCAGCAGCTTAGCAGGTCAGGGCACAGATACGCAGTATTTT. This translates into CASSLAGQGTDTQYF. The rearrangement uses TRBV7-2 and TRBJ2-3; no firm D call. Deletions cut 0 bases from V and 1 base from J, with 8 bases between. Germline V gene sequence: CDR1 SGHTA, CDR2 FQGNSA. This CDR3 has 15 amino acids.

This clone was seen more than once but under ten times. The chain uses TRBV7-2 and TRBJ2-1; a possible D gene is TRBD1 (6 bases). V lost 5 bases and J lost 1, with 9 bases in between. CDR3 length equals 14 residues. The germline CDR1 and CDR2 sequences are SGHTA and FQGNSA. The CDR3 reads CASSGRGSYNEQFF. The CDR3 DNA reads TGTGCCAGCAGCGGCAGGGGATCCTACAATGAGCAGTTCTTC.

This chain links TRBV28 with TRBJ2-1, with 8 bases aligning to TRBD1. Trimming removed 5 bases from V and 6 bases from J; junction bases left unmatched: 12. The CDR3 runs to 16 residues. Germline assignment: CDR1 MDHEN and CDR2 SYDVKM. The CDR3 region is CASSLWTGNEGNEQFF. CDR3 nucleotide sequence: TGTGCCAGCAGTCTCTGGACAGGGAATGAAGGCAATGAGCAGTTCTTC.

The CDR3, as DNA: TGCGCCAGCAGCTCCCTGGGGCACCCAGATCAGCCCCAGCATTTT. Its protein is CASSSLGHPDQPQHF. This chain uses TRBV4-1 with TRBJ1-5; D is possibly TRBD1 (5 bases). The germline V gene encodes CDR1 MGHRA and CDR2 YSYEKL. V lost 5 bases to trimming and J lost 5 bases, with 16 bases between them. The CDR3 totals 15 residues.

This clone was counted only a few times. The genes are TRBV6-5 and TRBJ2-3; 9 bases line up with TRBD1. V lost 5 bases to trimming and J lost 3 bases; unmatched junction nucleotides: 6. CDR3 length: 15 amino acids. CDR1 is MNHEY, CDR2 SVGAGI, per germline. CDR3 amino acids: CASSQRTGVTDTQYF. CDR3 DNA: TGTGCCAGCAGTCAACGGACAGGGGTGACAGATACGCAGTATTTT.

There are a few counts of this clone. Here the CDR3 DNA reads TGTGCCAGCAGTTGGACTAGCGGGGGTGAGACCCAGTACTTC. This gives the protein CASSWTSGGETQYF. V is TRBV27 and J is TRBJ2-5; 13 nucleotides match TRBD2. After removal of 4 bases from V and 5 bases from J, the junction contained 1 base not matched to a gene. The CDR3 is 14 amino acids. Germline-derived CDR1 and CDR2 are MNHEY and SMNVEV (reference sequence).

This clone turned up a few times. The V call is TRBV30, the J call TRBJ2-2, with 15 nucleotides matching TRBD2. Germline values: CDR1 GTSNPN, CDR2 SVGIG (reference sequence). The CDR3 totals 17 residues. The trim removed 8 bases at V and 7 bases at J, leaving 14 bases unmatched. CDR3 bases: TGTGCCCGGCAGATCCGGACTAGCGGGGGGGCGAGCGGGGAGCTGTTTTTT. This codes for CARQIRTSGGASGELFF.